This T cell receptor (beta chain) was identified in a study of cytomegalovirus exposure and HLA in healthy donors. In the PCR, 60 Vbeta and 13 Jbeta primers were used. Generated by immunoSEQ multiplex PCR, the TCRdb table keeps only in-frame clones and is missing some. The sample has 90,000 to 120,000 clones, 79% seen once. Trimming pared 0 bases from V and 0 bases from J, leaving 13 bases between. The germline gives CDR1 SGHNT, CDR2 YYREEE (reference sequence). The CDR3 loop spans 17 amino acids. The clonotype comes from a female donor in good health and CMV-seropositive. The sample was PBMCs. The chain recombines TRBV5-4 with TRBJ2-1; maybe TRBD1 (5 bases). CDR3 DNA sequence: TGTGCCAGCAGCTTGGACTTCGGCAGGGCCTCCTACAATGAGCAGTTCTTC. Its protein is CASSLDFGRASYNEQFF.